The 24 T cell receptor beta chains in this list originate from one sample, sequenced in a study of HIV-infected patients and healthy controls. Reverse transcription used around 500 ng RNA and constant-region primers for alpha and beta. Separate chain-specific third strand synthesis with multiplexing indices produced the alpha and beta libraries. One entry per CDR3 protein results from TCRdb running MiXCR on the 5' RACE reads. The data hold 19,000 or so distinct CDR3 sequences, with approximately 8.3% observed a single time. No cell fractionation was done, so the repertoire covers all unsorted peripheral blood T cells. Sequenced sample: blood. Receptor source: an adult in good health.

This clonotype is medium-sized within its sample. This chain connects TRBV5-4 to TRBJ2-1, with 12 bases identical to TRBD2. CDR3 length equals 16 residues. V lost 4 bases and J lost 4; bases outside the gene matches: 6. Per germline, CDR1 SGHNT and CDR2 YYREEE (reference sequence). CDR3 nucleotides: TGTGCCAGCAGCCTCGGGACTAGCGGGCCTTACAATGAGCAGTTCTTC. It is translated as CASSLGTSGPYNEQFF.

This clonotype has ten or more counts. The V and J genes are TRBV28 and TRBJ1-5, with no clear D. CDR1 and CDR2 from the germline V gene are MDHEN and SYDVKM. V was trimmed by 3 bases and J by 3 bases, leaving 9 bases between them. There are 14 residues in the CDR3. The CDR3 region is CASSFKGYNQPQHF. CDR3 sequence (DNA): TGTGCCAGCAGTTTTAAGGGTTACAATCAGCCCCAGCATTTT.

This clonotype is medium-sized by share. The chain combines TRBV3-1 with TRBJ1-1; TRBD1 might be the D (5 bases). The V gene lost 4 bases and the J gene lost 0 bases, with 30 bases spanning the gap. Looked up from germline, CDR1 is LGHDT and CDR2 is YNNKEL (reference sequence). CDR3 length equals 21 residues. Here the CDR3 DNA reads TGTGCCAGCAGCCTCCCTCGGTGGGGGGACCAAACCCTGATCATGAACACTGAAGCTTTCTTT. Amino acids: CASSLPRWGDQTLIMNTEAFF.

There are many counts of this clonotype. The chain joins TRBV15 to TRBJ2-5; D is unresolved. V lost 3 bases and J 3 bases, leaving 2 bases between the germline ends. This CDR3 has 11 amino acids. Germline loops: CDR1 LNHNV, CDR2 YYDKDF (reference sequence). The CDR3, as DNA: TGTGCCACCAGCAGCGAAGAGACCCAGTACTTC. This sequence encodes CATSSEETQYF.

This clonotype came up many times. J is TRBJ1-1 and V is TRBV24-1; D gene unclear. This CDR3 is built from 13 residues. Germline CDR1 and CDR2: KGHDR and SFDVKD. The germline V and J ends were trimmed by 2 bases and 5 bases, with 8 bases remaining between them. The CDR3 DNA reads TGTGCCACCAGTGATTCTGTAACGACTGAAGCTTTCTTT. The encoded protein is CATSDSVTTEAFF.

This clonotype appeared many times. The chain has TRBV18 and TRBJ1-1, with D hard to call. This CDR3 comprises 15 residues. Germline V gene sequence: CDR1 KGHSH, CDR2 LQKENI. Trimming took 4 bases from V and 1 from J, leaving 13 bases between them. For the CDR3, the DNA is TGTGCCAGCTCACGACAAGCGGCGGCGAACACTGAAGCTTTCTTT. Protein: CASSRQAAANTEAFF.

This clonotype is categorized as medium-sized (0.01 to 0.1%). The chain carries TRBV12-3 or TRBV12-4 and TRBJ2-1, with no clear D. The CDR3 spans 13 residues. Trimming pared 7 bases from V and 0 bases from J, leaving 7 bases between. The CDR3, as DNA: TGTGCCAGCATGCAGAGCTCCTACAATGAGCAGTTCTTC. Translation: CASMQSSYNEQFF.

The sample holds many counts of this clonotype. The CDR3 nucleotides are TGTGCCAGCAGTAGGACAGGGGAGAGAAGCGTTCGCACAGATACGCAGTATTTT. As protein: CASSRTGERSVRTDTQYF. J is TRBJ2-3 and V is TRBV27; 9 bases agree with TRBD1. The CDR3 runs 18 residues. V was clipped by 5 bases and J by 1 base; unmatched bases: 13. CDR1 MNHEY and CDR2 SMNVEV come from the germline V gene (reference sequence).

The chain employs TRBV2 and TRBJ1-1; 7 bases fit TRBD1. The CDR3 is made up of 13 amino acids. With 2 bases clipped from V and 4 bases from J, the junction kept 1 base outside the gene matches. CDR1 is SNHLY and CDR2 is FYNNEI in the germline V gene. Here the CDR3 reads CASSESGGTEAFF. For the CDR3, the DNA is TGTGCCAGCAGTGAATCAGGGGGCACTGAAGCTTTCTTT.

This clonotype has at least ten counts. The chain has TRBV7-6 and TRBJ2-7, with D unclear. Trimming took off 5 bases at V and 2 bases at J, with 10 bases between the two ends. CDR3 size: 13 residues. Germline V gene lookup returns CDR1 SGHVS and CDR2 FNYEAQ. CDR3 sequence reads: CASSRSPTYEQYF. The CDR3 region has the DNA TGTGCCAGCAGCCGATCACCGACCTACGAGCAGTACTTC. The whole variable domain, filled in from reference TRBV7-6 and TRBJ2-7, reads GAGVSQSPRYKVTKRGQDVALRCDPISGHVSLYWYRQALGQGPEFLTYFNYEAQQDKSGLPNDRFSAERPEGSISTLTIQRTEQRDSAMYRCASSRSPTYEQYFGPGTRLTVT.

This clonotype was seen a few times. The rearrangement links TRBV3-1 to TRBJ2-7; D is tentatively TRBD1 or TRBD2 (6 bases each). V gave up 1 base and J gave up 1 base, with 11 bases separating them. This CDR3 is built from 15 residues. CDR1 LGHDT and CDR2 YNNKEL come from the germline V gene (reference sequence). This CDR3 is CASSQVGGGSYEQYF. As DNA, the CDR3 is TGTGCCAGCAGCCAAGTTGGAGGGGGTTCCTACGAGCAGTACTTC.

This clonotype was counted ten times or more. The chain employs TRBV12-3 or TRBV12-4 and TRBJ2-1, with TRBD2 matching 7 bases. The CDR3 loop spans 18 amino acids. V shed 3 bases, J shed 3 bases, and the junction held 14 bases outside the gene matches. The CDR3 loop reads CASSFSSPGKRGYNEQFF. CDR3 coding DNA: TGTGCCAGCAGTTTTTCGTCCCCTGGAAAGCGGGGCTACAATGAGCAGTTCTTC.

This clonotype was detected many times. The CDR3 DNA is TGCAGCGTTGTAGGTCGGACGTCCGCCTATGGCTACACCTTC. This gives the protein CSVVGRTSAYGYTF. The chain has TRBV29-1 and TRBJ1-2; D is undetermined. Germline CDR1 is SQVTM and CDR2 is ANQGSEA. The CDR3 runs to 14 residues. V lost 4 bases and J 4 bases, leaving 16 bases between the germline ends.

This clonotype qualifies as medium-sized (0.01 to 0.1%). The chain recombines TRBV20-1 with TRBJ2-3; D uncertain. The CDR3 is 15 residues long. Between the trimmed V and J ends, which lost 0 bases and 2 bases, there was a span of 12 bases. Germline values: CDR1 DFQATT, CDR2 SNEGSKA (reference sequence). CDR3 protein: CSARDHGAVTDTQYF. The CDR3, as DNA: TGCAGTGCTAGAGATCATGGCGCTGTCACAGATACGCAGTATTTT.

Many counts were recorded for this clonotype. The chain is built from TRBV12-3 or TRBV12-4 and TRBJ2-1; TRBD1 matches at 9 bases. V shed 8 bases, J shed 6 bases, and the junction held 8 bases outside the gene matches. This CDR3 contains 14 residues. CDR3 residues: CASSPGQGRNEQFF. Here the CDR3 DNA reads TGTGCCAGCTCCCCGGGACAGGGTCGCAATGAGCAGTTCTTC.

This clonotype occurred many times. V usage is TRBV11-2 and J usage is TRBJ2-3; D gene ambiguous. Trimming removed 0 bases from V and 3 bases from J, with 4 bases in between. The germline gives CDR1 SGHAT, CDR2 FQNNGV. CDR3 size: 13 residues. CDR3 nucleotide sequence: TGTGCCAGCAGCTTAGATATAACAGATACGCAGTATTTT. It codes for CASSLDITDTQYF. The full variable domain, with the rest looked up from reference TRBV11-2 and TRBJ2-3, is EAGVAQSPRYKIIEKRQSVAFWCNPISGHATLYWYQQILGQGPKLLIQFQNNGVVDDSQLPKDRFSAERLKGVDSTLKIQPAKLEDSAVYLCASSLDITDTQYFGPGTRLTVL.

The chain has TRBV28 and TRBJ2-7; possibly TRBD1 or TRBD2 for D (5 bases each). The CDR3 has 15 residues. Germline assignment: CDR1 MDHEN and CDR2 SYDVKM. V was trimmed by 6 bases and J by 5 bases, leaving 20 bases between them. The chain's CDR3 is CASRSQGVVRDEQYF. CDR3 nucleotides: TGTGCCAGCAGGAGTCAGGGAGTTGTACGGGACGAGCAGTACTTC.

This clonotype is medium-sized in the sample. This sequence joins TRBV7-9 and TRBJ2-6; a weak D match, TRBD1 (5 bases). In germline, CDR1 is SEHNR, CDR2 FQNEAQ (reference sequence). This CDR3 spans 17 amino acids. V lost 2 bases and J lost 4, with 15 bases in between. Here the CDR3 DNA reads TGTGCCAGCAGCTTATTTGGGCAGGGTTCAGGGGCCAACGTCCTGACTTTC. Protein sequence: CASSLFGQGSGANVLTF.

The chain is built from TRBV5-4 and TRBJ1-4; 8 nucleotides line up with TRBD1. J gave up 3 bases and V 2 bases, and 6 bases lay outside the gene matches. CDR1 and CDR2 (germline): SGHNT, YYREEE (reference sequence). This CDR3 has 16 residues. The CDR3 nucleotides read TGTGCCAGCAGCTTCGACAGGGGAGGGTCTAATGAAAAACTGTTTTTT. This encodes CASSFDRGGSNEKLFF.

The sample holds a few counts of this clonotype. This chain links TRBV19 with TRBJ2-4, with D tentatively TRBD1 (6 bases). The CDR3 totals 14 residues. Germline V CDR1 and CDR2: LNHDA, SQIVND (reference sequence). Trimming removed 8 bases from V and 1 base from J, with 12 bases in between. The CDR3 DNA follows: TGTGCCAGTGGATGGCAGGGGGCCAAAAACATTCAGTACTTC. It translates to CASGWQGAKNIQYF.

This clonotype is labeled medium-sized. The rearrangement links TRBV11-2 to TRBJ2-2; D is tentatively TRBD1 or TRBD2 (5 bases each). Per the germline V gene, CDR1 is SGHAT and CDR2 is FQNNGV. The CDR3 has 19 residues. The ends were cut back, 3 bases at V and 6 bases at J, with 26 bases in the middle. CDR3 region: CASSLMRAGTSYRAGELFF. The DNA for the CDR3 is TGTGCCAGCAGCTTGATGCGGGCCGGGACCAGTTATCGGGCCGGGGAGCTGTTTTTT.

Within the sample, this clonotype is medium-sized. The V gene is TRBV7-9, the J gene TRBJ2-3; D is perhaps TRBD2 (6 bases). CDR1 and CDR2 from the germline V gene are SEHNR and FQNEAQ (reference sequence). The CDR3 extends over 17 amino acids. V shed 2 bases and J shed 2 bases, with 17 bases lying between them. CDR3 sequence reads: CASSLLRLGGSTDTQYF. CDR3 bases: TGTGCCAGCAGCTTACTTCGACTAGGAGGGTCCACAGATACGCAGTATTTT.

This clonotype was detected ten times or more. The V gene is TRBV12-3 or TRBV12-4, the J gene TRBJ1-1; D uncertain. Trimming left V 3 bases short and J 5 bases short, with 16 bases between. CDR3 length equals 15 residues. The CDR3 here is CASSFRPALGTEAFF. In DNA form, the CDR3 reads TGTGCCAGCAGTTTCCGACCGGCTCTGGGGACTGAAGCTTTCTTT.

In its sample, this clonotype was seen many times. The V gene is TRBV20-1, the J gene TRBJ2-3, with no clear D. The CDR3 length is 15 residues. Germline V CDR1 and CDR2: DFQATT, SNEGSKA (reference sequence). V lost 0 bases, J lost 0 bases, and 10 bases lay in between. CDR3 protein: CSARDSSRSTDTQYF. The CDR3 region has the DNA TGCAGTGCTAGAGATAGTAGTCGCAGCACAGATACGCAGTATTTT.